This TCR beta chain was profiled in a study of shared clonotypes between healthy human individuals. General study results and limits: Relative to their counterparts shared across all four donors, non-shared clonotypes exhibited diminished generation probabilities. Rarefaction showed that sequencing of sorted subsets was incomplete (despite large depth).

On this clone: Its cognate antigen is unknown.

All donors were Caucasian adults living in Nashville, Tennessee. Some clones are missing from TCRdb's copy, which holds only in-frame ones; the method was immunoSEQ multiplex PCR. The sample includes roughly 2.2 million clones, less than 95% of them seen just once. This receptor was taken from a man younger than 35 in good health. Some clones in this sample may be carry-over from other donors' samples. The specimen was naive CD4+ T cells from PBMCs. The subset was: CD45RA+ positively selected.

For the CDR3, the DNA is TGTGCCAGCAGCTTGCGGGACAGATCCTACAATGAGCAGTTCTTC. Residues: CASSLRDRSYNEQFF. V is TRBV11-2 and J is TRBJ2-1; TRBD1 might be the D (7 bases). CDR3 length: 15 residues. CDR1 SGHAT and CDR2 FQNNGV come from the germline V gene. V dropped 3 bases and J dropped 1 base, with 10 bases sitting between them. Combining the CDR3 with reference TRBV11-2 and TRBJ2-1 gives the whole variable domain EAGVAQSPRYKIIEKRQSVAFWCNPISGHATLYWYQQILGQGPKLLIQFQNNGVVDDSQLPKDRFSAERLKGVDSTLKIQPAKLEDSAVYLCASSLRDRSYNEQFFGPGTRLTVL.